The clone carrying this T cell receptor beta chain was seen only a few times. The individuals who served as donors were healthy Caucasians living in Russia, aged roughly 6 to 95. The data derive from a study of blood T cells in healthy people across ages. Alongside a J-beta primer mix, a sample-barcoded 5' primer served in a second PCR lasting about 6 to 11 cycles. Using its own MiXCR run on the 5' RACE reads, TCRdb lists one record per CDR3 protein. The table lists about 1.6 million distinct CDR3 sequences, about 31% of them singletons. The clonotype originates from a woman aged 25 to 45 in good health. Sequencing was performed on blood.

CDR3 sequence: CASSQDPAGGRSDTQYF. The CDR3 region has the DNA TGTGCCAGCAGCCAAGATCCAGCGGGGGGGCGTTCAGATACGCAGTATTTT. The J gene is TRBJ2-3, the V gene TRBV4-2; TRBD2 matches at 10 bases. This CDR3 spans 17 amino acids. Germline V gives CDR1 LGHNA, CDR2 YNFKEQ. V dropped 0 bases and J dropped 4; count of bases not matched to a gene: 7.